The rows below give T cell receptor beta chains drawn from one sample of a study of Ad26.COV2.S vaccination and SARS-CoV-2 variants. Clones were sequenced by immunoSEQ multiplex PCR, and TCRdb holds only the in-frame ones, with some missing. The sample yields 350,000 to 550,000 clones, roughly 89% seen once. This specimen consisted of peripheral blood, obtained in a trial of Ad26.COV2.S vaccine versus placebo. The receptor source for this set is a person aged 18-60 years who received the Ad26.COV2.S COVID-19 vaccine or a placebo. The CDR3 runs from the conserved cysteine through the conserved F or W. A D gene is named only where the DNA matches it firmly. A row's size may be missing; if present it is once, few, many or a size class.

j_call v_call clone_size cdr3_length d_call cdr3_nt cdr3_aa
TRBJ2-3 TRBV5-4 once 13 TRBD2 TGTGCCAGCAGCATTTGGACTAGTCGTACGCAGTATTTT CASSIWTSRTQYF
TRBJ2-1 TRBV30 many 12 . TGTGCCTGGAGTGTACTCCAGGGGGAGCAGTTCTTC CAWSVLQGEQFF
TRBJ1-5 TRBV27 . 14 . TGTGCCAGCAGTTCTCTGTCGGCCCTTTCGCCCCAGCATTTT CASSSLSALSPQHF
TRBJ1-5 TRBV30 . 17 TRBD1 TGTGCCTGGAGTGTAGGGACAGGGCGGAGAAGCAATCAGCCCCAGCATTTT CAWSVGTGRRSNQPQHF
TRBJ1-2 TRBV5-4 . 14 . TGTGCCAGCAGCCCCGGACTGGTAAACTATGGCTACACCTTC CASSPGLVNYGYTF
TRBJ2-1 TRBV28 . 12 . TGTGCCAGCAGTTTCTCGCGGAGAGAGCAGTTCTTC CASSFSRREQFF
TRBJ1-2 TRBV2 . 13 . TGTGCCAGCAGTGCCCACGGACAAAGCGGCTACACCTTC CASSAHGQSGYTF
TRBJ2-3 TRBV27 once 13 . TGTGCCAGCAGTTTATCGGAGGCAGATACGCAGTATTTT CASSLSEADTQYF
TRBJ1-5 TRBV6-2/TRBV6-3 . 15 TRBD1 TGTGCCAGCAGCTGGACAGGAAATAGCAATCAGCCCCAGCATTTT CASSWTGNSNQPQHF
TRBJ1-4 TRBV5-1 . 15 TRBD1 TGCGCCAGCAGCTTTCAGGGGGGAACTAATGAAAAACTGTTTTTT CASSFQGGTNEKLFF
TRBJ2-3 TRBV27 . 14 . TGTGCCAGCAGTTGGAGATCAGGCACAGATACGCAGTATTTT CASSWRSGTDTQYF